This TCR beta chain was obtained from a study of memory CD4+ T cells and cytomegalovirus serostatus. Trimming removed 11 bases at V and 0 bases at J, with 19 bases between. This CDR3 is built from 15 residues. Germline V gene data show CDR1 as MNHEY and CDR2 as SVGAGI. Generated by immunoSEQ multiplex PCR, the TCRdb table keeps only in-frame clones and is missing some. Among 55,000 to 75,000 clones, about 81% were seen once, and the ten largest hold nearly 0.9%. This clone has just a few counts. Single viable CD3+CD4+CD8-CD45RO+ cells were sorted as the memory CD4+ T cells. The chain uses TRBV6-5 and TRBJ1-1, with D tentatively TRBD1 (5 bases). Sequencing input: memory CD4+ T cells from blood. The TCR was taken from an adult in good health and CMV-seronegative. As DNA, the CDR3 is TGTGCCGTGAAGGTCGGGGGTATAATGAACACTGAAGCTTTCTTT. It encodes CAVKVGGIMNTEAFF.